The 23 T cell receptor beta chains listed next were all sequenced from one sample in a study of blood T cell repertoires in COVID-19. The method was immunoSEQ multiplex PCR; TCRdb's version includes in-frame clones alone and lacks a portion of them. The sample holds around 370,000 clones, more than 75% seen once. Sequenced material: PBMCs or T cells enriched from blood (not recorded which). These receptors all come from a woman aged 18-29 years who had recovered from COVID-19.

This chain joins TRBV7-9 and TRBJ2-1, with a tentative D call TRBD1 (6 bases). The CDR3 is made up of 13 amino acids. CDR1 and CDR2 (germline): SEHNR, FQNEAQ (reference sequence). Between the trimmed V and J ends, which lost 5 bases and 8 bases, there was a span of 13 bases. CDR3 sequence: CASSPGVGDEQFF. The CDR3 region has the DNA TGTGCCAGCAGCCCAGGGGTGGGCGATGAGCAGTTCTTC.

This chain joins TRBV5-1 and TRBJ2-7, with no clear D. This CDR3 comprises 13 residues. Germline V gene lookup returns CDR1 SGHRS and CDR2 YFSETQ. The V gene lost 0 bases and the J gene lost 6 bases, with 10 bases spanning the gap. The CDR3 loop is CASSLGPTLEQYF. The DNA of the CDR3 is TGCGCCAGCAGCTTGGGTCCAACTCTCGAGCAGTACTTC. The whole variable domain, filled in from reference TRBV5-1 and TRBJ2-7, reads KAGVTQTPRYLIKTRGQQVTLSCSPISGHRSVSWYQQTPGQGLQFLFEYFSETQRNKGNFPGRFSGRQFSNSRSEMNVSTLELGDSALYLCASSLGPTLEQYFGPGTRLTVT.

The DNA for the CDR3 is TGCGCCAGCAGAATTGAAACAGGACCATACGAGCAGTACTTC. This gives the protein CASRIETGPYEQYF. This chain connects TRBV5-1 to TRBJ2-7; D is possibly TRBD1 (5 bases). Germline CDR1 is SGHRS and CDR2 is YFSETQ. V gave up 5 bases and J gave up 4 bases, with 16 bases separating them. This CDR3 is built from 14 residues. The variable domain in full, completed from reference TRBV5-1 and TRBJ2-7, reads KAGVTQTPRYLIKTRGQQVTLSCSPISGHRSVSWYQQTPGQGLQFLFEYFSETQRNKGNFPGRFSGRQFSNSRSEMNVSTLELGDSALYLCASRIETGPYEQYFGPGTRLTVT.

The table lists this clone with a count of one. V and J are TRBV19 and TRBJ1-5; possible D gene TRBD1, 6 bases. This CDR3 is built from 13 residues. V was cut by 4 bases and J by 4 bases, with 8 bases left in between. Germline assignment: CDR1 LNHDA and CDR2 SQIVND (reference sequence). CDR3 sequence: CASSRTENQPQHF. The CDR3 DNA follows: TGTGCCAGTAGTAGGACAGAGAATCAGCCCCAGCATTTT.

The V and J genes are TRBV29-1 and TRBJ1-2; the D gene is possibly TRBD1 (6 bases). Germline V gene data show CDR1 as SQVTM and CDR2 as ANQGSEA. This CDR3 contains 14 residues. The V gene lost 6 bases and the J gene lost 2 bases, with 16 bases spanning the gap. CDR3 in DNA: TGCAGCGTCCCCGTAACGCAGGGGAACTATGGCTACACCTTC. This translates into CSVPVTQGNYGYTF.

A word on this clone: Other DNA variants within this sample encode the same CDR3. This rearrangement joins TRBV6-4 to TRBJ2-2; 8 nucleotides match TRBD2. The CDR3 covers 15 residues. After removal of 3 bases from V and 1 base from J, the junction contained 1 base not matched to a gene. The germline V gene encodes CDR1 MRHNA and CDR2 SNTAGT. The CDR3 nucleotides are TGTGCCAGCAGTGAGCTAGCGGGGAACACCGGGGAGCTGTTTTTT. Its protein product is CASSELAGNTGELFF.

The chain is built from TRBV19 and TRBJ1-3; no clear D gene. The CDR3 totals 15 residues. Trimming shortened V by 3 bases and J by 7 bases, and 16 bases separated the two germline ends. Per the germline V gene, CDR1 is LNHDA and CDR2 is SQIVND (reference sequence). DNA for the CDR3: TGTGCCAGTAGTATGCGCGACTTACCTCGGAACACCATATATTTT. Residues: CASSMRDLPRNTIYF.

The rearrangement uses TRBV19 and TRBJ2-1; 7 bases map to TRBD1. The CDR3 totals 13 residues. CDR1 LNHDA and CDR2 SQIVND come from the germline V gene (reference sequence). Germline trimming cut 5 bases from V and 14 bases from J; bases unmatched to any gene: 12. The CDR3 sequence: CASSVDRALEKFF. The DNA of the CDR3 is TGTGCCAGTAGTGTCGACAGGGCTCTTGAAAAGTTCTTC.

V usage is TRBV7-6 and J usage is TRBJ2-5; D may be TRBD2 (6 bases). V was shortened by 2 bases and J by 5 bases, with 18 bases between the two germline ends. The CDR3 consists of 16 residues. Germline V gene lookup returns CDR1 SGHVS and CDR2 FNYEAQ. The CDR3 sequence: CASSLWDDGGLETQYF. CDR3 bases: TGTGCCAGCAGCTTATGGGACGACGGAGGGTTGGAGACCCAGTACTTC.

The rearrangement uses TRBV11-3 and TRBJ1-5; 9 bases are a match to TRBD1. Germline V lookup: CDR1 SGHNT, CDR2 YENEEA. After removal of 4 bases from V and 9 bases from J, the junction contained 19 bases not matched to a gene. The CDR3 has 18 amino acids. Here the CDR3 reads CASSSPGQGPIGSGPQHF. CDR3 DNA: TGTGCCAGCAGCTCGCCGGGACAGGGTCCCATTGGATCAGGGCCCCAGCATTTT. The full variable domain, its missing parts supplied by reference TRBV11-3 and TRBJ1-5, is EAGVVQSPRYKIIEKKQPVAFWCNPISGHNTLYWYLQNLGQGPELLIRYENEEAVDDSQLPKDRFSAERLKGVDSTLKIQPAELGDSAVYLCASSSPGQGPIGSGPQHFGDGTRLSIL.

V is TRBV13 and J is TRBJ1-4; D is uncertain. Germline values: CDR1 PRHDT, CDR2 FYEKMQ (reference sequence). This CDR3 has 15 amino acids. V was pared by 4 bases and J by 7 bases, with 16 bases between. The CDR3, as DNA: TGTGCCAGCAGCTCTTTTCGGGGATCGAGTGAAAAACTGTTTTTT. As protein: CASSSFRGSSEKLFF.

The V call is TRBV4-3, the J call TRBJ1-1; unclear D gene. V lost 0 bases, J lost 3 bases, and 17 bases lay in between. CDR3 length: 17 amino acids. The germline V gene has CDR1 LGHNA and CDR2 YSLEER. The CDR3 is CASSQDLIGYGDTEAFF. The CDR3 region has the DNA TGCGCCAGCAGCCAAGATCTAATAGGGTACGGGGACACTGAAGCTTTCTTT.

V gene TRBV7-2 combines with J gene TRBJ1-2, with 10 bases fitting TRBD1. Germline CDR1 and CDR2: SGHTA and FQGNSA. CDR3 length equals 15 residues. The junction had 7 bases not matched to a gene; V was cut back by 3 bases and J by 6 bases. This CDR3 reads CASSLTRQGADGYTF. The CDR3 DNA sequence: TGTGCCAGCAGCTTGACAAGACAGGGGGCGGATGGCTACACCTTC.

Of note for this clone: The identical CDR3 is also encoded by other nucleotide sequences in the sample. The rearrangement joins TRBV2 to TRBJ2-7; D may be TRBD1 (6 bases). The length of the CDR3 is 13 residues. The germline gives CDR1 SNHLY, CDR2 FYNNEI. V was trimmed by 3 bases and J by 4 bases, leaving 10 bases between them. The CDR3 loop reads CASSENRVYEQYF. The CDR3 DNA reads TGTGCCAGCAGTGAGAACAGGGTTTACGAGCAGTACTTC.

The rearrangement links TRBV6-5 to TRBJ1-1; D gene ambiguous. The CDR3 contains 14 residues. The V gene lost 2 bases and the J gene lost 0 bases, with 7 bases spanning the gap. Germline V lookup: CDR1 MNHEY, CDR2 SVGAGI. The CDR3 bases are TGTGCCAGCAGTTACAATACTGTGAACACTGAAGCTTTCTTT. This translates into CASSYNTVNTEAFF.

CDR3 nucleotide sequence: TGTGCCAGCAGCGAGGGGACAGGGAAGGACACCATATATTTT. Translation gives CASSEGTGKDTIYF. The chain links TRBV9 to TRBJ1-3; 9 bases are a match to TRBD1. The ends lost 3 bases at V and 8 bases at J; junction bases unmatched: 6. CDR1 and CDR2 from the germline V gene are SGDLS and YYNGEE. The CDR3 is 14 amino acids.

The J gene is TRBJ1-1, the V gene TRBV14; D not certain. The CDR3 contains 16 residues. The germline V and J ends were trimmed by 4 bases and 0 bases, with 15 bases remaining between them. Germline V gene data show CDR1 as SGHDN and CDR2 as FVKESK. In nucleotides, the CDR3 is TGTGCCAGCAGCCCAACGAGGAAGGCAATGAACACTGAAGCTTTCTTT. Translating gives CASSPTRKAMNTEAFF.

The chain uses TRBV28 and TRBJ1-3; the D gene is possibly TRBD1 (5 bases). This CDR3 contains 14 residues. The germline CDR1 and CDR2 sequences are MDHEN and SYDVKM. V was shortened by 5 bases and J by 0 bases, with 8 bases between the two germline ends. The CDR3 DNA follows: TGTGCCAGCAGTCCGGGGGGCTCTGGAAACACCATATATTTT. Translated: CASSPGGSGNTIYF.

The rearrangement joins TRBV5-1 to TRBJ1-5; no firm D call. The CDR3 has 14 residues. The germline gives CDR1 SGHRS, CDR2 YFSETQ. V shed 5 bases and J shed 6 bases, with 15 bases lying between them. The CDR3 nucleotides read TGCGCCAGCAGGCGTGACCGGGAGGGTCAGCCCCAGCATTTT. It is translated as CASRRDREGQPQHF. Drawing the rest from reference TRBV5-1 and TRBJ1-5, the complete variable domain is KAGVTQTPRYLIKTRGQQVTLSCSPISGHRSVSWYQQTPGQGLQFLFEYFSETQRNKGNFPGRFSGRQFSNSRSEMNVSTLELGDSALYLCASRRDREGQPQHFGDGTRLSIL.

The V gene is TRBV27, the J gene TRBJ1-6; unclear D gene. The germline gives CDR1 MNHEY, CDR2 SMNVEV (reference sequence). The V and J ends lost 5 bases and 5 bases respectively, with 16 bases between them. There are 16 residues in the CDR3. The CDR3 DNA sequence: TGTGCCAGCAGTGATTCCCGGGTCCCAGATAATTCACCCCTCCACTTT. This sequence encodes CASSDSRVPDNSPLHF.

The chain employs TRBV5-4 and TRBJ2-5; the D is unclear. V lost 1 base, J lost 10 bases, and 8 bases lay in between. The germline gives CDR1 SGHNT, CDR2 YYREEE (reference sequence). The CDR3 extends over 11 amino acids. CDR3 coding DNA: TGTGCCAGCAGCTTGTTCGTAGACCAGTACTTC. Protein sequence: CASSLFVDQYF.

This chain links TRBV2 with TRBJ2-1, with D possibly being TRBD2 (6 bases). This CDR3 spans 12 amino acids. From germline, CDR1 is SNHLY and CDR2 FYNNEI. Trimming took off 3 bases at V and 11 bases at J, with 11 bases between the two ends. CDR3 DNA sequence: TGTGCCAGCAGTGAGGAGGGGCAAAAGCAGTTCTTC. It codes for CASSEEGQKQFF.

CDR3 nucleotide sequence: TGCGCCAGCAGCCAGCCCGGGTTACACTATGGCTACACCTTC. Translating it yields CASSQPGLHYGYTF. This chain joins TRBV4-1 and TRBJ1-2, with D unresolved. V shed 3 bases and J shed 3 bases, with 11 bases lying between them. The CDR3 is 14 amino acids. Germline V CDR1 and CDR2: MGHRA, YSYEKL.